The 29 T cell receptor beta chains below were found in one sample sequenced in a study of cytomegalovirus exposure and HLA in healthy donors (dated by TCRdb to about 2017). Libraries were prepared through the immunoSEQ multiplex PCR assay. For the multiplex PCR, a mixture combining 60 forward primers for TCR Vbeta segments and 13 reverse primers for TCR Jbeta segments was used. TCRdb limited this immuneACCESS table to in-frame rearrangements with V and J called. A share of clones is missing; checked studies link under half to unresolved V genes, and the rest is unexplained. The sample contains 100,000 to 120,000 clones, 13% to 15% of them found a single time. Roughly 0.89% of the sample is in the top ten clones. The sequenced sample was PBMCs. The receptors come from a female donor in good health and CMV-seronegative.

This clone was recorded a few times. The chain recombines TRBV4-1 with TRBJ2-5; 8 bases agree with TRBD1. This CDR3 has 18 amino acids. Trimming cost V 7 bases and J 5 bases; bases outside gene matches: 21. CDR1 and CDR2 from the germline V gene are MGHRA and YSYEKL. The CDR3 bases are TGCGCCAGCACCGCTTGGGTCCTAAGGCAGGGGGCGCAGGAGACCCAGTACTTC. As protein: CASTAWVLRQGAQETQYF.

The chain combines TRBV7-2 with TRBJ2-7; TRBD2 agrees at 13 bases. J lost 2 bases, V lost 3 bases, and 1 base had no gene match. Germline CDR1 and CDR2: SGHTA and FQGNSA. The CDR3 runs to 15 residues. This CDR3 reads CASSFTSGGAYEQYF. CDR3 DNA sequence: TGTGCCAGCAGCTTTACTAGCGGGGGGGCCTACGAGCAGTACTTC.

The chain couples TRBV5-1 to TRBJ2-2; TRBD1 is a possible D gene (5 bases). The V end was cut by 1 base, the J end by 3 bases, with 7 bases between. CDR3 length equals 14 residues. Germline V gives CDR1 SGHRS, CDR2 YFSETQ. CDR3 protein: CASSLLTDTGELFF. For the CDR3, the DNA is TGCGCCAGCAGCTTGCTGACAGACACCGGGGAGCTGTTTTTT.

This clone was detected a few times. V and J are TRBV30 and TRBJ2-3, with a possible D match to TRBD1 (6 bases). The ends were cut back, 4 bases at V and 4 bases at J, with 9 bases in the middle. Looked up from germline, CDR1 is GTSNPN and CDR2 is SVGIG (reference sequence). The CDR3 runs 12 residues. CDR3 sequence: CAWNRVADTQYF. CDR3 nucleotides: TGTGCCTGGAACAGGGTCGCAGATACGCAGTATTTT.

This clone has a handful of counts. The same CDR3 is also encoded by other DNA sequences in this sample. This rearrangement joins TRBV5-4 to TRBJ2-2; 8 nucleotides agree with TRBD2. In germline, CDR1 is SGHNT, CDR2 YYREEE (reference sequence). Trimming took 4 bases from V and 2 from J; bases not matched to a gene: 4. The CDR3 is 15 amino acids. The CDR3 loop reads CASSPGGVNTGELFF. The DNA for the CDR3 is TGTGCCAGCAGCCCGGGGGGGGTCAACACCGGGGAGCTGTTTTTT.

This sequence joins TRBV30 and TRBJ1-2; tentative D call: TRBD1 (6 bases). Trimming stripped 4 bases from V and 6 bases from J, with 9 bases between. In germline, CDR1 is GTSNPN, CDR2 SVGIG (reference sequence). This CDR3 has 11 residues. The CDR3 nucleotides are TGTGCCTGGACCCCAGGGGATGGCTACACCTTC. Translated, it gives CAWTPGDGYTF.

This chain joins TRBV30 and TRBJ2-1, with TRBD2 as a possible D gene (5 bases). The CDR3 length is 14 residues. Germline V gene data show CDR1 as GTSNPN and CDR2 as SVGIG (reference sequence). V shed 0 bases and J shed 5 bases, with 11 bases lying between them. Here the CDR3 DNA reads TGTGCCTGGAGTGTAAGGCGGGCCGACAATGAGCAGTTCTTC. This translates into CAWSVRRADNEQFF. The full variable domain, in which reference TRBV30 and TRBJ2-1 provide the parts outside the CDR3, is SQTIHQWPATLVQPVGSPLSLECTVEGTSNPNLYWYRQAAGRGLQLLFYSVGIGQISSEVPQNLSASRPQDRQFILSSKKLLLSDSGFYLCAWSVRRADNEQFFGPGTRLTVL.

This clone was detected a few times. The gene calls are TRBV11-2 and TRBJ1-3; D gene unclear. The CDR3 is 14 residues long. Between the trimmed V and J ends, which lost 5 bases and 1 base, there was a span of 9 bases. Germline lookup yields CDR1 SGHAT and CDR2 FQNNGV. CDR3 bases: TGTGCCAGCAGCCCTGAGCATTCTGGAAACACCATATATTTT. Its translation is CASSPEHSGNTIYF. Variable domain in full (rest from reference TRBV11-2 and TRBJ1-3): EAGVAQSPRYKIIEKRQSVAFWCNPISGHATLYWYQQILGQGPKLLIQFQNNGVVDDSQLPKDRFSAERLKGVDSTLKIQPAKLEDSAVYLCASSPEHSGNTIYFGEGSWLTVV.

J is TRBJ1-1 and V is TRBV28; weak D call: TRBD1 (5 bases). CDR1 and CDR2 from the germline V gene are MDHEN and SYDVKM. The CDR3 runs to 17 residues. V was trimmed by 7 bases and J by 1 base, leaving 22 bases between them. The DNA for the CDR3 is TGTGCCAGCACCACAGATCCCGCGTGGACACCGAACACTGAAGCTTTCTTT. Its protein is CASTTDPAWTPNTEAFF.

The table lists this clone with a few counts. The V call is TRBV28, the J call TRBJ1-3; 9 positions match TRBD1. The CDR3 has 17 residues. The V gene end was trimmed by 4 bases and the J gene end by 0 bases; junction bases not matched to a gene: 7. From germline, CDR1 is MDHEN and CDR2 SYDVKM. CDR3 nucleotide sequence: TGTGCCAGCAGTTACCGTACAGGGGGCCTCTCTGGAAACACCATATATTTT. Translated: CASSYRTGGLSGNTIYF.

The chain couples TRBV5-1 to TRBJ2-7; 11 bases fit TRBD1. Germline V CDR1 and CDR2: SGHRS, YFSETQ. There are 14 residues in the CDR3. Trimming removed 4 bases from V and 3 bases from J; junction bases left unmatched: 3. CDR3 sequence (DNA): TGCGCCAGCAGCGTGGGGACAGGGGGCTACGAGCAGTACTTC. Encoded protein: CASSVGTGGYEQYF.

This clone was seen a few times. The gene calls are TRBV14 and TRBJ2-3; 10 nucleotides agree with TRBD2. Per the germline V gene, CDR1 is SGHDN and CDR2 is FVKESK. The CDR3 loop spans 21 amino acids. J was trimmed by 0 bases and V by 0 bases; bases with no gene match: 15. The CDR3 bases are TGTGCCAGCAGCCAAGAAGGGAGGGGGACTAGCGAGAGTGCTAGCACAGATACGCAGTATTTT. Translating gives CASSQEGRGTSESASTDTQYF.

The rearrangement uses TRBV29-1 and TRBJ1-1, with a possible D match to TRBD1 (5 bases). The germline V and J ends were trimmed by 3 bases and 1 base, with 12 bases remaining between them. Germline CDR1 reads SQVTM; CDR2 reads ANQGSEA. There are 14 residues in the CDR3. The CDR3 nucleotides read TGCAGCGTTGATCGGGGGTCGGGGAACACTGAAGCTTTCTTT. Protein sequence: CSVDRGSGNTEAFF.

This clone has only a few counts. The CDR3 DNA follows: TGTGCCAGCAGTTTAGGACAGAATCAGCCCCAGCATTTT. Protein product: CASSLGQNQPQHF. The V and J genes are TRBV6-6 and TRBJ1-5; a weak D match, TRBD1 (6 bases). This CDR3 region has 13 residues. Germline V gives CDR1 MNHNY, CDR2 SVGAGI (reference sequence). V was pared by 4 bases and J by 4 bases, with 8 bases between.

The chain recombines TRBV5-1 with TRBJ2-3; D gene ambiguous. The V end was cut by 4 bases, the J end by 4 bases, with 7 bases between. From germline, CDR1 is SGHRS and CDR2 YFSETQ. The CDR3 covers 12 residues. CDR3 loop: CASSLIADTQYF. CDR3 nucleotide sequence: TGCGCCAGCAGCCTCATAGCAGATACGCAGTATTTT. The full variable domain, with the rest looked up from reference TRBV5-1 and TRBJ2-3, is KAGVTQTPRYLIKTRGQQVTLSCSPISGHRSVSWYQQTPGQGLQFLFEYFSETQRNKGNFPGRFSGRQFSNSRSEMNVSTLELGDSALYLCASSLIADTQYFGPGTRLTVL.

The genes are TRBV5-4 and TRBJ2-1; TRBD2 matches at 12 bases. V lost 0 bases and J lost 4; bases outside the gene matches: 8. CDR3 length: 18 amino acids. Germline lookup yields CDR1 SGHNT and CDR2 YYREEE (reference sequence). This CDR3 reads CASSLGPSGGAGYNEQFF. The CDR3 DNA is TGTGCCAGCAGCTTGGGGCCTAGCGGGGGGGCTGGGTACAATGAGCAGTTCTTC.

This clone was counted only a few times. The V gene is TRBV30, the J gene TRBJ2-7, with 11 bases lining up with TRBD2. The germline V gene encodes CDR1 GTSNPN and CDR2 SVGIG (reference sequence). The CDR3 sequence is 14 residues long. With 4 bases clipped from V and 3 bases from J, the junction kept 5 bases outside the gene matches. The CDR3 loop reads CAWNLAGGDYEQYF. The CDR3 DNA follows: TGTGCCTGGAATCTAGCGGGAGGTGACTACGAGCAGTACTTC.

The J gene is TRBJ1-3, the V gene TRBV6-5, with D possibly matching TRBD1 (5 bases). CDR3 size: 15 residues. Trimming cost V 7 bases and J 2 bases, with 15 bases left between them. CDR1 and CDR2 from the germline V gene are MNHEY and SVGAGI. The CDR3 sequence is CASTLDRRAGNTIYF. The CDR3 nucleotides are TGTGCCAGCACCCTTGACAGAAGGGCTGGAAACACCATATATTTT.

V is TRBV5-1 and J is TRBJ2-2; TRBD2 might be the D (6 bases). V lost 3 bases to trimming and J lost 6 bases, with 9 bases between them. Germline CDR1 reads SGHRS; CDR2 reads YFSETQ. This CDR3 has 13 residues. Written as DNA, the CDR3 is TGCGCCAGCAGCTCCTCTAGCGCCGGGGAGCTGTTTTTT. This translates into CASSSSSAGELFF.

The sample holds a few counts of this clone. The DNA for the CDR3 is TGTGCCAGCTCACAAACCGGGACAGGGCGGCCAGATACGCAGTATTTT. Its translation is CASSQTGTGRPDTQYF. The rearrangement links TRBV18 to TRBJ2-3, with TRBD1 matching 9 bases. This CDR3 has 16 residues. The V gene's germline CDR1 is KGHSH and CDR2 LQKENI. Trimming took 4 bases from V and 4 from J; bases not matched to a gene: 9.

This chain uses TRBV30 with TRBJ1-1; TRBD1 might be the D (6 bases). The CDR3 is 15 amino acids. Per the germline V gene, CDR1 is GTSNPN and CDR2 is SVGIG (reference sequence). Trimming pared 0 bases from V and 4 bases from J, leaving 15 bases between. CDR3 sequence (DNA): TGTGCCTGGAGTGTAATAGGGGGGGGCGGCACTGAAGCTTTCTTT. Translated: CAWSVIGGGGTEAFF.

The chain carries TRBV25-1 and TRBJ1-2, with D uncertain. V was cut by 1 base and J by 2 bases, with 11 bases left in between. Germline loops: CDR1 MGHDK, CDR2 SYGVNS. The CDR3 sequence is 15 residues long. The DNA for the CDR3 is TGTGCCAGCAGTGAATTCGGGAAAGGGAACTATGGCTACACCTTC. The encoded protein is CASSEFGKGNYGYTF.

CDR3 DNA sequence: TGTGCCAGCAGCGTGGGAAATAGCGGGAGAGCGTACAATGAGCAGTTCTTC. Translated: CASSVGNSGRAYNEQFF. The chain carries TRBV9 and TRBJ2-1; 9 positions match TRBD2. V lost 2 bases to trimming and J lost 4 bases; unmatched junction nucleotides: 10. The CDR3 runs 17 residues. Germline lookup yields CDR1 SGDLS and CDR2 YYNGEE.

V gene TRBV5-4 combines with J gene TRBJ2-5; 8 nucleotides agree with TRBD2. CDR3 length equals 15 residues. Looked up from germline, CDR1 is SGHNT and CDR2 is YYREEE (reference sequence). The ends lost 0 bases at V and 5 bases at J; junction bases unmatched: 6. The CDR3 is CASSLERGSLETQYF. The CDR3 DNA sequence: TGTGCCAGCAGCTTGGAGCGGGGGTCCTTGGAGACCCAGTACTTC.

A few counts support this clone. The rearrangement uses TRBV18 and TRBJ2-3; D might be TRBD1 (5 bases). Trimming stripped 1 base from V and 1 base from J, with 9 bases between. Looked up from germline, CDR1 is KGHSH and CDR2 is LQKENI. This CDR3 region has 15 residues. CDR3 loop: CASSPQGFRTDTQYF. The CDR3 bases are TGTGCCAGCTCACCACAGGGGTTCCGCACAGATACGCAGTATTTT.

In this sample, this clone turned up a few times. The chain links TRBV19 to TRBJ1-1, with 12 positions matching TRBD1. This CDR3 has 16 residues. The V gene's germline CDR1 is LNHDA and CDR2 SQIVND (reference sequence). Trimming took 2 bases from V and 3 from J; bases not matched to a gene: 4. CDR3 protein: CASSIWGTGGYTEAFF. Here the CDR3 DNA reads TGTGCCAGTAGTATATGGGGGACAGGGGGCTACACTGAAGCTTTCTTT.

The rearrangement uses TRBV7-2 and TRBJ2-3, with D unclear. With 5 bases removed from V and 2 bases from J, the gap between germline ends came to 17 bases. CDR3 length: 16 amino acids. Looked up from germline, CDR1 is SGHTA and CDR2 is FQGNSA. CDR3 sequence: CASSAHPIENTDTQYF. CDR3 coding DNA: TGTGCCAGCAGCGCCCATCCAATCGAGAACACAGATACGCAGTATTTT. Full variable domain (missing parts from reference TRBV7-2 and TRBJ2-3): GAGVSQSPSNKVTEKGKDVELRCDPISGHTALYWYRQSLGQGLEFLIYFQGNSAPDKSGLPSDRFSAERTGGSVSTLTIQRTQQEDSAVYLCASSAHPIENTDTQYFGPGTRLTVL.

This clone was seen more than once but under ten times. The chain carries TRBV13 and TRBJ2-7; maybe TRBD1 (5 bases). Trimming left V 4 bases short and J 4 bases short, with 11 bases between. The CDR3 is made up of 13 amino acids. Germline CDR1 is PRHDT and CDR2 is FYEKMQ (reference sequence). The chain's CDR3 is CASSSLTEYEQYF. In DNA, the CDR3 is TGTGCCAGCAGCTCATTGACAGAATACGAGCAGTACTTC.

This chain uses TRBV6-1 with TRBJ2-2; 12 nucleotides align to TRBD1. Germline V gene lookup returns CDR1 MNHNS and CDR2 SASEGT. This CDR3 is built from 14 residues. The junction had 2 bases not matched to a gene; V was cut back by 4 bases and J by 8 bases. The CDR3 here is CASSGDRGRGELFF. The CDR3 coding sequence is TGTGCCAGCAGTGGGGACAGGGGGCGAGGGGAGCTGTTTTTT.